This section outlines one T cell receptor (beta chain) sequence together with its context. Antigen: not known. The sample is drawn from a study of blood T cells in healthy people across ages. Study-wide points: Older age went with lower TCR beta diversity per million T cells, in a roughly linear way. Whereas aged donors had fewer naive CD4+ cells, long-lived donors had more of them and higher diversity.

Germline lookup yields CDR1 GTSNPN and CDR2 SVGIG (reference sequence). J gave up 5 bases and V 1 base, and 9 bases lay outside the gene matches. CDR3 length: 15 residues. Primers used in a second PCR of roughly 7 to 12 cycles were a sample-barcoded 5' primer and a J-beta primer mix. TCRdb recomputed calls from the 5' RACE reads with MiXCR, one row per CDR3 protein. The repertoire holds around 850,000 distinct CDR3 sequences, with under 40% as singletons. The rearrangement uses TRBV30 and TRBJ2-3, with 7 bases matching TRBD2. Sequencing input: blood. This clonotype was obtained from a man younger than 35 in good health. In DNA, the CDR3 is TGTGCCTGGAGTGCTCTAGCGGAGATGGGAGATACGCAGTATTTT. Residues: CAWSALAEMGDTQYF.